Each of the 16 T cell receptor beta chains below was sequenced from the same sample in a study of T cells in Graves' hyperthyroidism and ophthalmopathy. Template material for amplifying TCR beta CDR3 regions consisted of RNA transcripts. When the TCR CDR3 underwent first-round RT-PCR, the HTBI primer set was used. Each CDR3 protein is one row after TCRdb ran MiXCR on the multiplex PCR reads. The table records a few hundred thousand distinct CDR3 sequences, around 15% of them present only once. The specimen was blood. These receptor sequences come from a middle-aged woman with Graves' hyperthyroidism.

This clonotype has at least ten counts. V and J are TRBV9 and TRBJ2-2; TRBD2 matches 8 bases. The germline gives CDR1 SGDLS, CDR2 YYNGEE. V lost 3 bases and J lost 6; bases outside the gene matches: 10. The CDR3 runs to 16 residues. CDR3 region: CASSARSTSDPGELFF. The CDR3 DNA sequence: TGTGCCAGCAGCGCCCGGTCGACTAGCGACCCCGGGGAGCTGTTTTTT.

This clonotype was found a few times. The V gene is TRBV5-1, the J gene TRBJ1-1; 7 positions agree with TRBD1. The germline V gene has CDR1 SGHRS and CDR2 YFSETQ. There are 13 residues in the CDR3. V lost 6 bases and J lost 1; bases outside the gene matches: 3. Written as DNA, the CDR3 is TGCGCCAGCAACGGACAGGCGAACACTGAAGCTTTCTTT. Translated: CASNGQANTEAFF.

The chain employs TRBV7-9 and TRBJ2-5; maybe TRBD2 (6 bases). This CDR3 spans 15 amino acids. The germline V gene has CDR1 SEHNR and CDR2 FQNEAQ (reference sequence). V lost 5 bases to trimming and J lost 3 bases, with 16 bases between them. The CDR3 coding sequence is TGTGCCAGCAGCGCTTCCGGGACTGAGAAAGAGACCCAGTACTTC. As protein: CASSASGTEKETQYF. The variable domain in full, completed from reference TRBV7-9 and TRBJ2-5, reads DTGVSQNPRHKITKRGQNVTFRCDPISEHNRLYWYRQTLGQGPEFLTYFQNEAQLEKSRLLSDRFSAERPKGSFSTLEIQRTEQGDSAMYLCASSASGTEKETQYFGPGTRLLVL.

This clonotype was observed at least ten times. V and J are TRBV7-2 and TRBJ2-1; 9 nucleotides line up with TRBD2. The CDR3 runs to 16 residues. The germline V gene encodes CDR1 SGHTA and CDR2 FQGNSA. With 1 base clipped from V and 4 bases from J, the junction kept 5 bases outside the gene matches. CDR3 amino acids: CASSLGSSGKYNEQFF. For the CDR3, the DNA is TGTGCCAGCAGCTTAGGGTCTAGCGGGAAGTACAATGAGCAGTTCTTC.

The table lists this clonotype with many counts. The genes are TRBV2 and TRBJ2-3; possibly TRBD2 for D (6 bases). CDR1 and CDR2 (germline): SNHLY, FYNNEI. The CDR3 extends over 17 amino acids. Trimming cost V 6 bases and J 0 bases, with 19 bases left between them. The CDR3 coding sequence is TGTGCCAGCAGGCCCTTAGGGAGCGGGTATAGCACAGATACGCAGTATTTT. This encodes CASRPLGSGYSTDTQYF.

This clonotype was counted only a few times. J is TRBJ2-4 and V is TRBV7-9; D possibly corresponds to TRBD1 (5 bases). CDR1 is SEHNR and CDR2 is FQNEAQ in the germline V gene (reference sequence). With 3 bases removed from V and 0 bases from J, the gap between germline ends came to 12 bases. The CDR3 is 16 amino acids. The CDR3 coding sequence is TGTGCCAGCAGCTTCCCCGACAGCCTAGCCAAAAACATTCAGTACTTC. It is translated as CASSFPDSLAKNIQYF. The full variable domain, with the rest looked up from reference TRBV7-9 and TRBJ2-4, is DTGVSQNPRHKITKRGQNVTFRCDPISEHNRLYWYRQTLGQGPEFLTYFQNEAQLEKSRLLSDRFSAERPKGSFSTLEIQRTEQGDSAMYLCASSFPDSLAKNIQYFGAGTRLSVL.

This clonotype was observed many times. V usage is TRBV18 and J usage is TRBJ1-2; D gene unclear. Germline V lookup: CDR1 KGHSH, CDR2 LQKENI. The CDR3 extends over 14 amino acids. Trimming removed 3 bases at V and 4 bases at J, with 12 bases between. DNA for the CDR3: TGTGCCAGCTCACCGACGAGTCCCATCTATGGCTACACCTTC. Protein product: CASSPTSPIYGYTF.

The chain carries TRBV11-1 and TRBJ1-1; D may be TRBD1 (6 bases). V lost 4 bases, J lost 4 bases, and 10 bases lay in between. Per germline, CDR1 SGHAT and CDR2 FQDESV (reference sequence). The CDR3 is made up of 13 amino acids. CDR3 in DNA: TGTGCCAGCAGCTGGGGGCGTGGCACTGAAGCTTTCTTT. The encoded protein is CASSWGRGTEAFF.

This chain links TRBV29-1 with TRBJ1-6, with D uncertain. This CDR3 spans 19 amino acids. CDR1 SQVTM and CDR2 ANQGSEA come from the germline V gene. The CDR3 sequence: CSARNRLGRESSYNSPLHF. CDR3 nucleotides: TGCAGTGCTAGAAATCGCCTCGGCCGTGAAAGCTCCTATAATTCACCCCTCCACTTT.

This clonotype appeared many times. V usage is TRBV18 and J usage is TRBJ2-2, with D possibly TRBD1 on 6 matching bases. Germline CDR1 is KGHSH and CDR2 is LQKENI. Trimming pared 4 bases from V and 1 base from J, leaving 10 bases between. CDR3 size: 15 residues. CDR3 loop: CASSLPGQNTGELFF. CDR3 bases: TGTGCCAGCTCACTGCCGGGACAGAACACCGGGGAGCTGTTTTTT.

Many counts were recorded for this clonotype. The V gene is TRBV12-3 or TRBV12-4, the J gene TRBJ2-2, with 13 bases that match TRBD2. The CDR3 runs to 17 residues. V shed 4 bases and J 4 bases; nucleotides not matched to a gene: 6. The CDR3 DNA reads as TGTGCCAGCAGTTGGACTAGCGGGAGTCGTGTCACCGGGGAGCTGTTTTTT. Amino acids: CASSWTSGSRVTGELFF.

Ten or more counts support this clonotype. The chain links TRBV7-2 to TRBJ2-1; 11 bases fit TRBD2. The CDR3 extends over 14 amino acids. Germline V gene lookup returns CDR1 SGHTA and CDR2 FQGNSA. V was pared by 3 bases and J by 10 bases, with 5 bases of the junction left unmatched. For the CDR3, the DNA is TGTGCCAGCAGCTTTTCTAGCGGGAGGCCAGAGCAGTTCTTC. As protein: CASSFSSGRPEQFF.

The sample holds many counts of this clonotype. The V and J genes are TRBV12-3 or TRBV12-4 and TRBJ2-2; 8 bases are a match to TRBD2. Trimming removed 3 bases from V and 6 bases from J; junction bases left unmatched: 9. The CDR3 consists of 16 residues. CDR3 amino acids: CASSLSKREWAGELFF. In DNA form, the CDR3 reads TGTGCCAGCAGTTTGTCTAAGCGGGAGTGGGCCGGGGAGCTGTTTTTT.

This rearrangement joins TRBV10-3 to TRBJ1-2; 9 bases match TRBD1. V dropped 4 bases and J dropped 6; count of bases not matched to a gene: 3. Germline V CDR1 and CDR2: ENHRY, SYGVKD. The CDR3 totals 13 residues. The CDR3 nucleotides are TGTGCCATCAGTGGGACAGGGGTCGATGGCTACACCTTC. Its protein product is CAISGTGVDGYTF.

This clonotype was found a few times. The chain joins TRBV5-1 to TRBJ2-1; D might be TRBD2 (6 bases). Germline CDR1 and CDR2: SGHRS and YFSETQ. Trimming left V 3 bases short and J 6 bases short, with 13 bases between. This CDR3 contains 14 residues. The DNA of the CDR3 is TGCGCCAGCAGCTCGGACTACCCCCCCAATGAGCAGTTCTTC. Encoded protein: CASSSDYPPNEQFF.

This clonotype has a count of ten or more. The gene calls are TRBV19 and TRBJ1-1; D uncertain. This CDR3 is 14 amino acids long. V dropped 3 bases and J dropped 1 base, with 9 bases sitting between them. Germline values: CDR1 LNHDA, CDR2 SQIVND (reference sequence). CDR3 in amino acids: CASSINGQNTEAFF. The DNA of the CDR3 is TGTGCCAGTAGTATTAACGGTCAGAACACTGAAGCTTTCTTT.